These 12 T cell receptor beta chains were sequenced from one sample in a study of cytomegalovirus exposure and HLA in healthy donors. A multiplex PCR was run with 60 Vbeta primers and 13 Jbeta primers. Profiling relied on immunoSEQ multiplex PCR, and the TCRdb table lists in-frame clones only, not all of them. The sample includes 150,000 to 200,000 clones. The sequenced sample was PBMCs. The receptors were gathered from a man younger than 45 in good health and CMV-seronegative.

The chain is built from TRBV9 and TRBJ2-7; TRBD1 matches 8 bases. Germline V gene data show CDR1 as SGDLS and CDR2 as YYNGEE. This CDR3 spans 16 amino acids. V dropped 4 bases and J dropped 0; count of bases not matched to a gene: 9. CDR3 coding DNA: TGTGCCAGCAGCCCGAGGACAGGGTTGGGCTCCTACGAGCAGTACTTC. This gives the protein CASSPRTGLGSYEQYF.

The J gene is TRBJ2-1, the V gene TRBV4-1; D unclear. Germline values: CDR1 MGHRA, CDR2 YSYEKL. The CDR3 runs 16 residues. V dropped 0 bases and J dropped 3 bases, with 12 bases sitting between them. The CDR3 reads CASSQDEYGFYNEQFF. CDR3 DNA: TGCGCCAGCAGCCAAGATGAATACGGGTTCTACAATGAGCAGTTCTTC.

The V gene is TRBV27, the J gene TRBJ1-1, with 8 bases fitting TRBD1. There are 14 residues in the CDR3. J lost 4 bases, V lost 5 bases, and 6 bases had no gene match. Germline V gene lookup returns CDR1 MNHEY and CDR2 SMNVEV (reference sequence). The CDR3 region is CASSRGQGFTEAFF. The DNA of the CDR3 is TGTGCCAGCAGTAGAGGACAGGGCTTCACTGAAGCTTTCTTT.

For the CDR3, the DNA is TGTGCCAGCAGCTTCACAGCGGGGGGGTACGCAGATACGCAGTATTTT. Its protein is CASSFTAGGYADTQYF. V and J are TRBV5-4 and TRBJ2-3; 10 nucleotides line up with TRBD2. The germline CDR1 and CDR2 sequences are SGHNT and YYREEE (reference sequence). There are 16 residues in the CDR3. J lost 4 bases, V lost 2 bases, and 7 bases had no gene match.

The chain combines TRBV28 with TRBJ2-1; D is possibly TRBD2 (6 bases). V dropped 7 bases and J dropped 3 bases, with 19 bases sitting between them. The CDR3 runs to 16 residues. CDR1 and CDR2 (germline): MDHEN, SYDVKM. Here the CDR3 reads CASTSGGAGSYNEQFF. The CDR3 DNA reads TGTGCCAGCACCTCAGGCGGGGCGGGAAGCTACAATGAGCAGTTCTTC.

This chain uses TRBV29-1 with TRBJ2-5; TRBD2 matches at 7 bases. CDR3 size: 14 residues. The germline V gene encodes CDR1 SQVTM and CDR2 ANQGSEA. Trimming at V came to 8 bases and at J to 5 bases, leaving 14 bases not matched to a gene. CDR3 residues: CSCSSGNPRETQYF. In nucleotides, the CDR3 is TGCAGCTGTTCTAGCGGAAATCCCCGGGAGACCCAGTACTTC.

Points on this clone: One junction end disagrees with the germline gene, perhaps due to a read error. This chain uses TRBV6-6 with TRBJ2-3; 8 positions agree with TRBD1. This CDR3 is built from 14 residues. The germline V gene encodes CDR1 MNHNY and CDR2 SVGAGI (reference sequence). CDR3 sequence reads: CACRRQGRADTQYF. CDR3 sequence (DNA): TGTGCCTGCAGGAGACAGGGGCGGGCAGATACGCAGTATTTT.

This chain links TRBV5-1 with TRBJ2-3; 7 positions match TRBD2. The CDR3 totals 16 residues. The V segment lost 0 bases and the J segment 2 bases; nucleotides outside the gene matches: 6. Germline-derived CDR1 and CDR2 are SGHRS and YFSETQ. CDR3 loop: CASSLVAGRATDTQYF. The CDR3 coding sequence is TGCGCCAGCAGCTTGGTTGCGGGGAGGGCCACAGATACGCAGTATTTT.

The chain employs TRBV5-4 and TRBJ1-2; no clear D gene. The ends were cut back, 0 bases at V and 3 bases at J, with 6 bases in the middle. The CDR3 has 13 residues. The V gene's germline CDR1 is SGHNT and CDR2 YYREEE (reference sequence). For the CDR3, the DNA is TGTGCCAGCAGCTTGGTGTCCTACTATGGCTACACCTTC. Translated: CASSLVSYYGYTF.

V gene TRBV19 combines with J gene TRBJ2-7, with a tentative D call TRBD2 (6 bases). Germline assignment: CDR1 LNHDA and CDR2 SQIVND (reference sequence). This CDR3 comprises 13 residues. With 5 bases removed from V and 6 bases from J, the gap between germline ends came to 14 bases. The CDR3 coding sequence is TGTGCCAGTAGTGGGCTAGCGAGGGGCGAGCAGTACTTC. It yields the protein CASSGLARGEQYF.

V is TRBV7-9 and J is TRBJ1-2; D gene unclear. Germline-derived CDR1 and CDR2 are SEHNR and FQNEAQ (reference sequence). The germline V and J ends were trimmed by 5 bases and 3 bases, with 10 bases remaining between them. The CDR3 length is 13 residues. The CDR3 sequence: CASSPVRYYGYTF. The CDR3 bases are TGTGCCAGCAGCCCGGTCCGATACTATGGCTACACCTTC.

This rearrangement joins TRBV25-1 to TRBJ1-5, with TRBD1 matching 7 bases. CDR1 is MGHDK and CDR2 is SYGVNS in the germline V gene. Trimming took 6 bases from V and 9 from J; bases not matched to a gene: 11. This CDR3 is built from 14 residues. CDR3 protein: CASSPTGYLRPQHF. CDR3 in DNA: TGTGCCAGCAGCCCGACAGGGTACTTGAGGCCCCAGCATTTT.